These T cell receptor beta chains were read from a single sample in a study of blood T cell repertoires in COVID-19. The table came from immunoSEQ multiplex PCR; TCRdb's copy has only in-frame clones and leaves some out. The sample holds about 270,000 clones; less than 90% are singletons and the top ten take about 3%. The sequenced material came from PBMCs or T cells enriched from blood (not recorded which). These receptors originate from a woman between 45 and 65 years old who had recovered from COVID-19. Both conserved end residues are part of each CDR3. A D gene is named only where the DNA matches it firmly. Clone size, where shown, is once, few, many, or a class for clones that have expanded.

v_gene	d_gene	abundance	j_gene	CDR3nt	CDR3aa
TRBV7-8	NA	NA	TRBJ2-1	TGTGCCAGCAGCAAGGGAAACCCATCAAACAGCGGTGAGCAGTTCTTC	CASSKGNPSNSGEQFF
TRBV2	TRBD1	NA	TRBJ1-5	TGTGCCAGCACCATGGACAGGGGGAGCTATAGCAATCAGCCCCAGCATTTT	CASTMDRGSYSNQPQHF
TRBV7-8	NA	NA	TRBJ2-2	TGTGCCAGCACCTACCAGGGGAAGAACACCGGGGAGCTGTTTTTT	CASTYQGKNTGELFF
TRBV28	TRBD2	NA	TRBJ2-1	TGTGCCAGCATGGGGGTCCGACTAGCGGGATACAATGAGCAGTTCTTC	CASMGVRLAGYNEQFF
TRBV27	TRBD1	NA	TRBJ1-1	TGTGCCAGCAGTTCGGGACAGGCGAACACTGAAGCTTTCTTT	CASSSGQANTEAFF
TRBV19	NA	NA	TRBJ2-3	TGTGCCAGTAGTATACGGGGACGGGGGAAAGATACGCAGTATTTT	CASSIRGRGKDTQYF
TRBV5-1	TRBD1	NA	TRBJ1-4	TGCGCCAGCAGCTTGAGGACAGGCCAAAATGAAAAACTGTTTTTT	CASSLRTGQNEKLFF
TRBV12-3/TRBV12-4	NA	NA	TRBJ1-4	TGTGCCAGCATGTTCCTTAATGAAAAACTGTTTTTT	CASMFLNEKLFF
TRBV7-3	NA	NA	TRBJ1-2	TGTGCCAGCAGCTTAACAGGGGACTATGGCTACACCTTC	CASSLTGDYGYTF
TRBV28	TRBD1	NA	TRBJ1-3	TGTGCCAGCAGTCCACAGGGGGAAGGAAACACCATATATTTT	CASSPQGEGNTIYF
TRBV9	NA	NA	TRBJ1-5	TGTGCCAGCAGCGTAGCAGGGGCAGGACAGCCCCAGCATTTT	CASSVAGAGQPQHF
TRBV14	NA	NA	TRBJ1-4	TGTGCCAGCAGCCCTCAAGGGGGATTGAGTGAAAAACTGTTTTTT	CASSPQGGLSEKLFF
TRBV28	NA	NA	TRBJ2-7	TGTGCCAGCAGCCGCGGGGCCCCTAAGGAGCAGTACTTC	CASSRGAPKEQYF
TRBV5-8	TRBD1	NA	TRBJ2-7	TGTGCCAGCAGCTTGCCCGGGACAGCCAGGTGGGAGCAGTACTTC	CASSLPGTARWEQYF
TRBV28	NA	NA	TRBJ2-6	TGTGCCAGCACCGACAGTCTACGGGCCAACGTCCTGACTTTC	CASTDSLRANVLTF
TRBV9	NA	NA	TRBJ2-7	TGTGCCAGCAGCGAGGGGGGGGCCTCCTACGAGCAGTACTTC	CASSEGGASYEQYF
TRBV9	TRBD1	NA	TRBJ1-3	TGTGCCAGCAGCCTAGGACAGGACTCTGGAAACACCATATATTTT	CASSLGQDSGNTIYF
TRBV6-1	NA	NA	TRBJ1-3	TGTGCCAGCAGTGAATACAGGTCCGGAAACACCATATATTTT	CASSEYRSGNTIYF
TRBV19	NA	NA	TRBJ2-5	TGTGCCAGTAGTATAGGTAAAGAGACCCAGTACTTC	CASSIGKETQYF
TRBV2	TRBD1	NA	TRBJ2-7	TGTGCCAGCAGTGATACAGGGGGCTCCTACGAGCAGTACTTC	CASSDTGGSYEQYF
TRBV28	NA	NA	TRBJ1-4	TGTGCCAGCAGTTTATCACAGATTAATGAAAAACTGTTTTTT	CASSLSQINEKLFF
TRBV24-1	TRBD1	few	TRBJ2-5	TGTGCCACCTCTGACAGGGGTACTACATGGACCCAGTACTTC	CATSDRGTTWTQYF
TRBV4-2	NA	NA	TRBJ1-2	TGTGCCAGCAGCCAAAACAGGGTTGGCTACACCTTC	CASSQNRVGYTF
TRBV7-2	TRBD1	NA	TRBJ1-1	TGTGCCAGCAGCCAGGGACAGGGGACTGAAGCTTTCTTT	CASSQGQGTEAFF
TRBV27	NA	NA	TRBJ1-4	TGTGCCACCAAAACCCCAGGGGAATTTAATGAAAAACTGTTTTTT	CATKTPGEFNEKLFF
TRBV15	NA	NA	TRBJ2-1	TGTGCCACCAGCAGAGACAGGGTTGGCAATGAGCAGTTCTTC	CATSRDRVGNEQFF
TRBV27	TRBD2	NA	TRBJ2-1	TGTGCCAGCAGACCGAGAGCGGGAGGGTACGATGAGCAGTTCTTC	CASRPRAGGYDEQFF
TRBV19	NA	NA	TRBJ1-5	TGTGCCAGTAACTCGGGGGGCGGGGGCAATCAGCCCCAGCATTTT	CASNSGGGGNQPQHF
TRBV18	NA	once	TRBJ2-7	TGTGCCAGCTCAGTGGACAGCGCCTCTGGGGAGCAGTACTTC	CASSVDSASGEQYF
TRBV28	TRBD1	once	TRBJ1-1	TGTGCCAGCAGTTTTATACAGGGGGCGAACTCTGAAGCTTTCTTT	CASSFIQGANSEAFF
TRBV5-4	TRBD2	few	TRBJ2-2	TGTGCCAGCAGCCGTCTAGCGGGAGGGTTCAACACCGGGGAGCTGTTTTTT	CASSRLAGGFNTGELFF
TRBV7-3	TRBD2	once	TRBJ2-5	TGTGCCAGCAGCGCCGGGAATGTAGCGGGACTGGTGGAGACCCAGTACTTC	CASSAGNVAGLVETQYF
TRBV15	NA	once	TRBJ2-2	TGTGCCACCAGCATCCCACGGGGAGGTGACACCGGGGAGCTGTTTTTT	CATSIPRGGDTGELFF
TRBV19	NA	NA	TRBJ2-7	TGTGCCAGTAGTACCGTCCAGGGGAAGAAGGTGAACGAGCAGTACTTC	CASSTVQGKKVNEQYF
TRBV12-3/TRBV12-4	TRBD1	once	TRBJ1-2	TGTGCCAGCAGTTACATGGGGACAGACGGCTACACCTTC	CASSYMGTDGYTF
TRBV28	TRBD1	NA	TRBJ1-4	TGTGCCAGCACAGGGACAGGGGTTCATGGAGCCAAACTGTTTTTT	CASTGTGVHGAKLFF
TRBV10-3	TRBD2	NA	TRBJ2-1	TGTGCCATCAGTACAACTACTAGCGGGATATCCTACAATGAGCAGTTCTTC	CAISTTTSGISYNEQFF
TRBV5-1	TRBD2	NA	TRBJ2-1	TGCGCCAGCAGTTCAGTCCCCAGCGGGAGGGGGAATGAGCAGTTCTTC	CASSSVPSGRGNEQFF
TRBV7-2	NA	NA	TRBJ1-6	TGTGCCAGCAGCCCGGGTAAACCACCCCTCCACTTT	CASSPGKPPLHF
TRBV13	NA	NA	TRBJ2-3	TGTGCCAGCAGCTTAGGGCGGGACCTTGAAGATACGCAGTATTTT	CASSLGRDLEDTQYF
TRBV28	NA	NA	TRBJ2-7	TGTGCCAGCAGGGCCCCAGGGCCGAGCTCCTACGAGCAGTACTTC	CASRAPGPSSYEQYF
TRBV18	NA	NA	TRBJ2-1	TGTGCCAGCTCACCAGCTGGGAGCTCCTACAATGAGCAGTTCTTC	CASSPAGSSYNEQFF
TRBV27	TRBD1	NA	TRBJ2-7	TGTGCCAGCAACCCGACAGGGTTCAACGAGCAGTACTTC	CASNPTGFNEQYF
TRBV10-3	TRBD1	NA	TRBJ1-4	TGTGCCATCAGTGTAGGGGGCGAAAAACTGTTTTTT	CAISVGGEKLFF
TRBV24-1	TRBD1	few	TRBJ2-2	TGTGCCACCAGTGGGGGACAGGGGACGAACACCGGGGAGCTGTTTTTT	CATSGGQGTNTGELFF
TRBV4-3	TRBD2	NA	TRBJ2-7	TGCGCCAGCAGCCAAGATAGTAGCGGGAGATACGAGCAGTACTTC	CASSQDSSGRYEQYF
TRBV27	TRBD1	NA	TRBJ2-7	TGTGCCAGCAGTTTTGGGACAGTCTACGAGCAGTACTTC	CASSFGTVYEQYF
TRBV29-1	TRBD1	NA	TRBJ1-1	TGCAGCGTTGTTAATATGAGGACAGGGGTCCTACTCGGGAACACTGAAGCTTTCTTT	CSVVNMRTGVLLGNTEAFF
TRBV29-1	NA	NA	TRBJ2-6	TGCAGCGTGCTCACACGGGGCTCTGGGGCCAACGTCCTGACTTTC	CSVLTRGSGANVLTF
TRBV28	TRBD1	NA	TRBJ2-4	TGTGCCAGCAGTCGACATCCGGACAGGGGGACTGCACTAGCCAAAAACATTCAGTACTTC	CASSRHPDRGTALAKNIQYF
TRBV7-9	TRBD1	NA	TRBJ2-1	TGTGCCAGCAGCTTACCCCGGGACAGGGGGCGTTTAGGTGAGCAGTTCTTC	CASSLPRDRGRLGEQFF
TRBV7-6	NA	once	TRBJ1-1	TGTGCCAGCAGCTTATTGTTGAGCAACACTGAAGCTTTCTTT	CASSLLLSNTEAFF
TRBV4-1	NA	NA	TRBJ2-7	TGCGCCAGCAGCCAAAATATAGCTTCTAGCTCCTACGAGCAGTACTTC	CASSQNIASSSYEQYF
TRBV5-4	TRBD2	NA	TRBJ2-3	TGTGCCAGCAGGCAAACTAGCGGAAGCACAGATACGCAGTATTTT	CASRQTSGSTDTQYF
TRBV5-1	TRBD1	NA	TRBJ1-2	TGCGCCAGCAGCTTTGGACAGGGATTCGGCTACACCTTC	CASSFGQGFGYTF
TRBV14	TRBD2	NA	TRBJ2-3	TGTGCCAGCAGCCACCGGACTAGCGCCCCCAGCACAGATACGCAGTATTTT	CASSHRTSAPSTDTQYF